This T cell receptor (beta chain) was profiled in a study of T cell responses to AZD1222 COVID-19 vaccine. Across the whole study: Analysis merged second doses at about 4 or about 12 weeks. General observations from the study: White British people made up most donors, females outnumbered males, and clonal diversity was possibly underestimated. Spike-specific TCR breadth and depth were elevated following two AZD1222 doses. Baseline serostatus was positive in only a handful of AZD1222 recipients.

Germline V gene lookup returns CDR1 ENHRY and CDR2 SYGVKD. The CDR3 has 14 amino acids. Unmatched junction bases numbered 10, after V lost 6 bases and J lost 9 bases. In the case of this clone: Antigen unknown.

Profiling relied on immunoSEQ multiplex PCR, and the TCRdb table lists in-frame clones only, not all of them. The sample consists of 95,000 to 150,000 clones, more than 80% of them appearing once. The specimen was peripheral blood, collected on day 0 of AZD1222 vaccination. The gene calls are TRBV10-3 and TRBJ1-3; 8 bases line up with TRBD1. The sequence was obtained from an adult in good health. The CDR3 nucleotides are TGTGCCATCAGGGACAGGGAACAGAGTAGCACCATATATTTT. It codes for CAIRDREQSSTIYF.